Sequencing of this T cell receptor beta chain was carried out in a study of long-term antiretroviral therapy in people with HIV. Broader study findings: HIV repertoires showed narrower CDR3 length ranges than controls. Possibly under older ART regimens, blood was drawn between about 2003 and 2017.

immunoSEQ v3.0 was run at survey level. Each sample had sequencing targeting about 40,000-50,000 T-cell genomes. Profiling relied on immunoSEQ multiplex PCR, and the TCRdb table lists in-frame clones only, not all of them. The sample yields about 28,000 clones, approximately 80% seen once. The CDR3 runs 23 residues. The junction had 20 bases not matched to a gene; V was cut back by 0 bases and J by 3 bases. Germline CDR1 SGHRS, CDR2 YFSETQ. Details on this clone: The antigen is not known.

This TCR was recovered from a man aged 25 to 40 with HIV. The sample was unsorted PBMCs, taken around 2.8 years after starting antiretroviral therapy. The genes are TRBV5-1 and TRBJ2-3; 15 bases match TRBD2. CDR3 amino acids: CASSLEPGGYTGLAGGRTDTQYF. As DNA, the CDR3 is TGCGCCAGCAGCTTGGAGCCAGGGGGCTACACGGGACTAGCGGGAGGTCGTACAGATACGCAGTATTTT.